The rows below give T cell receptor beta chains drawn from one sample of a study of blood T cell repertoires in COVID-19. TCRdb keeps only in-frame clones here, not all; method: immunoSEQ multiplex PCR. This repertoire shows 320,000 or so clones, 80% to 90% found once; its top ten account for more than 5%. Specimen: PBMCs or T cells enriched from blood (not recorded which). These receptors came from a man in his thirties or forties who had recovered from COVID-19. CDR3s leave out the opening cysteine and the closing phenylalanine or tryptophan. The D gene is left open where the match is weak.

CDR3 protein,J gene,V gene,D gene
SVGRSGVNTGELF,TRBJ2-2,TRBV29-1,TRBD2
ASSLGGTDPQH,TRBJ1-5,TRBV5-1,TRBD1
ASGEPGQGYEQY,TRBJ2-7,TRBV6-5,TRBD1
ASSEDQVTTNEKLF,TRBJ1-4,TRBV6-1,.
ASSMVARGTGELF,TRBJ2-2,TRBV19,TRBD1
SVDRSNTEAF,TRBJ1-1,TRBV29-1,.
ASTGGTNQPQH,TRBJ1-5,TRBV6-5,TRBD1
ASSFGTPSSYNEQF,TRBJ2-1,TRBV28,.
ASSLWGDQPQH,TRBJ1-5,TRBV28,.
ASSESGGYSNQPQH,TRBJ1-5,TRBV2,.
SVEGRLAGPFNEQF,TRBJ2-1,TRBV29-1,TRBD2
ASSVETGLGQPQH,TRBJ1-5,TRBV9,.
ASSSHRGGLNEQY,TRBJ2-7,TRBV27,.
AWSVRLFVTNEKLF,TRBJ1-4,TRBV30,.
ASAYDRKYGYT,TRBJ1-2,TRBV19,.
ASSYMGEGTEAF,TRBJ1-1,TRBV6-5,.
ASSPLTGNYGYT,TRBJ1-2,TRBV13,.
ASTKTGSGNTIY,TRBJ1-3,TRBV6-5,.
ASSQGGGYYGYT,TRBJ1-2,TRBV4-1,.
ASSLVASNEQF,TRBJ2-1,TRBV5-1,.
ASSPSMSPGNTIY,TRBJ1-3,TRBV3-1/TRBV3-2,.